This T cell receptor beta chain originates from a study of blood T cell repertoires in COVID-19 (dated by TCRdb to 2018 to 2021). Background on the whole study: The collaborator samples originated in the United States, Italy and Spain and spanned the acute and convalescent phases of COVID-19. Sample metadata almost always included a de-identified subject ID, COVID-19 status, age in years and sex. The samples were drawn from the first 160 participants of the ongoing ImmuneRACE study and from 1,254 subjects provided by 6 global collaborators. Deeply sampled blood TCRbeta repertoires from subjects exposed to, actively infected with, or recovered from COVID-19 were included in the dataset. Where HLA class I and class II types were available, the types were taken from metadata supplied by the sample provider, not from assay-based typing. The material from the prospective study consisted of cDNA or gDNA derived from T cells, B-cell-depleted T cells, or PBMCs. The repertoires were released in a freely available public database intended as a resource for research on the immune response to SARS-CoV-2.

With regard to this clone: This receptor's antigen is unknown. No per-base quality is available; no much larger clone lies one base away.

Whole blood was collected in K2EDTA tubes by collaborating institutions according to the institutions' own protocols. For TCRbeta analysis, collaborators shipped samples in one of three forms: frozen whole blood, isolated PBMCs, or DNA extracted from either of those sample types. TCRbeta CDR3 regions were amplified from genomic DNA by means of the immunoSEQ Assay, a bias-controlled multiplex PCR. The paper's processing steps were these. The number of nucleated cells in each sample was estimated by amplification of reference gene primers within the assay. To quantify the absolute abundance of each unique TCRbeta CDR3 rearrangement, sequence reads were collapsed and filtered. For each sample, productive Simpson clonality was calculated as the square root of Simpson's diversity index over productive rearrangements. TCRdb re-hosts the immuneACCESS table, in-frame sequences only. Its copies lack some clones; in the studies checked, an unresolved V gene accounts for under half of them, and the cause for the rest is not known. The V and J calls and clone size were taken over from that table, and D and trimming were inferred from the DNA. For this sample there are fewer than 250,000 clones; approximately 86% appear just once. Jointly, the top ten make up approximately 3% of the sample.

What the study reported, not specific to this receptor: The amount of clinical and demographic metadata varied by source and participant and was provided uncurated.

The CDR3 runs 15 residues from the cysteine to the phenylalanine. The CDR3 DNA has 45 bases and is translated from base 1. CDR1 and CDR2 were assigned from the germline V gene as SGDLS and YYNGEE. V is reduced by 0 bases and J by 8 bases, leaving a spacing of 12 bases between them. The sample taken for sequencing was peripheral blood. Recombination connected TRBV9 to TRBJ1-6; the D segment could be TRBD1, given 6 matching bases. The TCR originated in a man between 60 and 70 years old with acute or convalescent COVID-19. The nucleotides read TGTGCCAGCAGCGTAGAAGGGGGAGTTGATTCACCCCTCCACTTT. This yields the protein CASSVEGGVDSPLHF.